This entry lists 18 T cell receptor beta chains sequenced from one sample in a study of T-cell reconstitution after alpha-beta-depleted transplantation in children. Unique molecular identifiers tagged the TCRbeta library. Each CDR3 protein gets one entry after TCRdb re-called the PCR reads with MiXCR. The sample has over 450,000 distinct CDR3 sequences; 10% are singletons. The sequences come from PBMCs, collected before TCRalphabeta/CD19-depleted stem cell transplant. These receptors were obtained from a child aged 2 to 10 with inherited bone marrow failure, due to receive a stem cell transplant.

This clonotype was picked up many times. This rearrangement joins TRBV20-1 to TRBJ2-7, with 9 bases identical to TRBD2. V shed 3 bases, J shed 3 bases, and the junction held 6 bases outside the gene matches. This CDR3 is 14 amino acids long. In germline, CDR1 is DFQATT, CDR2 SNEGSKA (reference sequence). For the CDR3, the DNA is TGCAGTGCTAGGGCTAGCGGGGAGGGCTACGAGCAGTACTTC. Residues: CSARASGEGYEQYF.

This clonotype was counted ten times or more. The genes are TRBV6-5 and TRBJ1-1; D call uncertain. V shed 4 bases and J shed 5 bases, with 17 bases lying between them. The CDR3 runs to 15 residues. Looked up from germline, CDR1 is MNHEY and CDR2 is SVGAGI. The CDR3 DNA sequence: TGTGCCAGCAGTTCATCATCTCGGGCCCTTACTGAAGCTTTCTTT. This gives the protein CASSSSSRALTEAFF.

The chain combines TRBV19 with TRBJ2-1, with TRBD2 as a possible D gene (5 bases). V was trimmed by 3 bases and J by 7 bases, leaving 10 bases between them. The germline CDR1 and CDR2 sequences are LNHDA and SQIVND (reference sequence). CDR3 length: 13 residues. The CDR3 spells CASSISPGNEQFF. CDR3 coding DNA: TGTGCCAGTAGTATTTCCCCGGGGAATGAGCAGTTCTTC. Complete variable domain (other parts from reference TRBV19 and TRBJ2-1): DGGITQSPKYLFRKEGQNVTLSCEQNLNHDAMYWYRQDPGQGLRLIYYSQIVNDFQKGDIAEGYSVSREKKESFPLTVTSAQKNPTAFYLCASSISPGNEQFFGPGTRLTVL.

This clonotype was seen repeatedly, ten times or more. V gene TRBV11-2 combines with J gene TRBJ1-1; 7 nucleotides match TRBD1. Germline V gives CDR1 SGHAT, CDR2 FQNNGV. Losses at the gene ends were 1 base for V and 4 bases for J; bases not matched to a gene: 6. This CDR3 contains 15 residues. CDR3 residues: CASSLVPRGSTEAFF. For the CDR3, the DNA is TGTGCCAGCAGCTTAGTCCCCAGGGGGAGCACTGAAGCTTTCTTT.

The sample holds many counts of this clonotype. The CDR3 nucleotides are TGTGCCAGCAACCCTTACCCCTACAGCACCCCTCACGAGCAGTACTTC. It specifies CASNPYPYSTPHEQYF. The chain carries TRBV11-2 and TRBJ2-7; D unresolved. Per the germline V gene, CDR1 is SGHAT and CDR2 is FQNNGV. The CDR3 runs 16 residues. Trimming took 7 bases from V and 5 from J, leaving 24 bases between them.

The chain is built from TRBV6-2 or TRBV6-3 and TRBJ2-7; 8 nucleotides align to TRBD2. The CDR3 has 14 amino acids. The V and J ends lost 7 bases and 5 bases, in that order; junction bases with no gene match: 10. Germline V CDR1 and CDR2: MNHEY, SVGEGT. The CDR3 loop is CASTSRLLADEQYF. For the CDR3, the DNA is TGTGCCAGCACCTCAAGATTACTAGCGGACGAGCAGTACTTC.

There are many counts of this clonotype. The chain carries TRBV27 and TRBJ2-2; 10 nucleotides align to TRBD2. V dropped 6 bases and J dropped 5; count of bases not matched to a gene: 6. The CDR3 runs to 15 residues. Per the germline V gene, CDR1 is MNHEY and CDR2 is SMNVEV (reference sequence). This chain's CDR3 is CASRERLAGTGELFF. The CDR3 DNA reads TGTGCCAGCAGGGAGAGACTAGCGGGTACCGGGGAGCTGTTTTTT.

The chain recombines TRBV7-2 with TRBJ2-7; 13 bases match TRBD2. Per germline, CDR1 SGHTA and CDR2 FQGNSA. The V segment lost 1 base and the J segment 8 bases; nucleotides outside the gene matches: 8. This CDR3 region has 16 residues. Here the CDR3 DNA reads TGTGCCAGCAGCTTAGGAGTAGGGACTAGCGGGAATCAGCAGTACTTC. This gives the protein CASSLGVGTSGNQQYF.

This clonotype was seen many times. The chain couples TRBV4-3 to TRBJ1-1; D is ambiguous. Germline lookup yields CDR1 LGHNA and CDR2 YSLEER. CDR3 size: 15 residues. V was cut by 4 bases and J by 0 bases, with 12 bases left in between. The CDR3 DNA reads as TGCGCCAGCAGCCGCCTGAGCGGGATGAACACTGAAGCTTTCTTT. It is translated as CASSRLSGMNTEAFF.

The chain is built from TRBV12-3 or TRBV12-4 and TRBJ2-1; 7 bases line up with TRBD1. Trimming at V came to 6 bases and at J to 3 bases, leaving 11 bases not matched to a gene. This CDR3 contains 16 residues. CDR3 sequence (DNA): TGTGCCAGCAGCCTTAGAACCGGGACAGACTACAATGAGCAGTTCTTC. Residues: CASSLRTGTDYNEQFF.

The chain uses TRBV6-1 and TRBJ1-2, with 9 bases aligning to TRBD1. The CDR3 is 13 residues long. Germline loops: CDR1 MNHNS, CDR2 SASEGT. The V gene end was trimmed by 6 bases and the J gene end by 6 bases; junction bases not matched to a gene: 5. CDR3 region: CASRGQGRNGYTF. The CDR3 coding sequence is TGTGCCAGCAGGGGACAGGGACGGAATGGCTACACCTTC.

In this sample, this clonotype turned up many times. The CDR3 DNA sequence: TGTGCCAGCAGCCCCCTAATTAGCAACAATGAGCAGTTCTTC. This codes for CASSPLISNNEQFF. V and J are TRBV9 and TRBJ2-1; D gene uncertain. V shed 4 bases and J shed 5 bases, with 13 bases lying between them. Per germline, CDR1 SGDLS and CDR2 YYNGEE. CDR3 length equals 14 residues.

This clonotype was seen at least ten times. The CDR3 is CASSSTSASYEQYF. CDR3 sequence (DNA): TGTGCCAGCAGCTCGACTAGCGCATCCTACGAGCAGTACTTC. V gene TRBV7-2 combines with J gene TRBJ2-7, with 8 bases lining up with TRBD2. Germline CDR1 is SGHTA and CDR2 is FQGNSA. This CDR3 has 14 residues. J was trimmed by 1 base and V by 4 bases; bases with no gene match: 3.

Ten or more counts support this clonotype. The chain is built from TRBV7-2 and TRBJ2-1; D perhaps matches TRBD1 (5 bases). The V and J ends lost 0 bases and 9 bases respectively, with 15 bases between them. The CDR3 extends over 15 amino acids. The germline CDR1 and CDR2 sequences are SGHTA and FQGNSA. CDR3 sequence: CASSLALGAAIEQFF. DNA for the CDR3: TGTGCCAGCAGCTTAGCGCTTGGGGCGGCCATTGAGCAGTTCTTC.

This clonotype has ten or more counts. The genes are TRBV5-1 and TRBJ2-1; 12 bases match TRBD2. Germline V gene lookup returns CDR1 SGHRS and CDR2 YFSETQ. The V segment lost 1 base and the J segment 10 bases; nucleotides outside the gene matches: 9. The CDR3 extends over 16 amino acids. CDR3 DNA sequence: TGCGCCAGCAGCTTGCCCCTAGCGGGAGGGCCGGGCGAGCAGTTCTTC. Protein product: CASSLPLAGGPGEQFF.

A few counts support this clonotype. The gene calls are TRBV19 and TRBJ1-1; D gene ambiguous. Trimming pared 5 bases from V and 4 bases from J, leaving 11 bases between. The CDR3 length is 13 residues. Germline lookup yields CDR1 LNHDA and CDR2 SQIVND (reference sequence). CDR3 protein: CASSPHASTEAFF. DNA for the CDR3: TGTGCCAGTAGTCCCCACGCCAGCACTGAAGCTTTCTTT.

This clonotype was seen repeatedly, ten times or more. V gene TRBV5-1 combines with J gene TRBJ2-2; 8 bases are shared with TRBD1. This CDR3 region has 16 residues. Germline CDR1 is SGHRS and CDR2 is YFSETQ. V was clipped by 1 base and J by 6 bases; unmatched bases: 8. The DNA for the CDR3 is TGCGCCAGCAGCTTGAGGCAGGGGGCTTTCCCCGGGGAGCTGTTTTTT. Amino acids: CASSLRQGAFPGELFF.

The chain uses TRBV12-3 or TRBV12-4 and TRBJ2-5, with D perhaps TRBD1 (6 bases). This CDR3 region has 13 residues. The germline V and J ends were trimmed by 7 bases and 3 bases, with 12 bases remaining between them. CDR3 DNA sequence: TGTGCCAGCACCTTAAGGGGGAAAGAGACCCAGTACTTC. Its translation: CASTLRGKETQYF.